These 21 T cell receptor beta chains originate from one sample sequenced in a study of T cell clonality in common variable immunodeficiency (dated by TCRdb to between 2014 and 2016). Library preparation used the immunoSEQ multiplex PCR assay. TCRdb limited this immuneACCESS table to in-frame rearrangements with V and J called. A share of clones is missing; checked studies link under half to unresolved V genes, and the rest is unexplained. Listed for this sample are about 81,000 clones, none observed only a single time. The top ten clones comprise 0.75% to 1% of the sample. The specimen was peripheral blood mononuclear cells. These receptors originate from a person aged 18 to 75 in good health.

This clone has at least ten counts. The sequence runs out 3 residues before the end of the CDR3; the remainder is reconstructed from the germline J gene. V and J are TRBV7-2 and TRBJ2-3; 7 bases are a match to TRBD2. Losses at the gene ends were 1 base for V and 0 bases for J; bases not matched to a gene: 1. The CDR3 sequence is 15 residues long. The germline V gene has CDR1 SGHTA and CDR2 FQGNSA. Partial CDR3 DNA: TGTGCCAGCAGCTTAGGTAGCGGGAGCACAGATACG. Translated, it gives CASSLGSGSTDT. The full-length CDR3 reads as CASSLGSGSTDTQYF.

This clone was observed a few times. The read ends 3 residues early relative to the CDR3; the germline J gene fills the gap. The chain recombines TRBV10-2 with TRBJ1-5, with 9 bases lining up with TRBD1. Germline V gene sequence: CDR1 WSHSY, CDR2 SAAADI. The J segment lost 0 bases and the V segment lost 4 bases, leaving 10 bases of the junction unmatched. The CDR3 has 18 amino acids. CDR3 DNA, as far as it was read: TGCGCCAGCAGTGGGACGACTAGGACAGGGGATAGCAATCAGCCC. Amino acids: CASSGTTRTGDSNQP. The whole CDR3 region reads CASSGTTRTGDSNQPQHF.

In its sample, this clone was seen many times. Sequencing ends 3 residues short of the CDR3 end; the germline J gene provides the rest. The chain combines TRBV29-1 with TRBJ2-1, with TRBD2 matching over 9 bases. This CDR3 has 14 residues. With 6 bases clipped from V and 4 bases from J, the junction kept 7 bases outside the gene matches. Germline V gives CDR1 SQVTM, CDR2 ANQGSEA. Here the CDR3 reads CSVFGTSSYNEQFF. The covered CDR3 bases are TGCAGCGTATTCGGGACTAGCAGTTACAATGAG.

This clone was detected many times. The read terminates 3 residues before the CDR3 end, so the remaining end is supplied by the germline J gene. The chain has TRBV11-2 and TRBJ2-3, with D tentatively TRBD1 (6 bases). With 1 base removed from V and 3 bases from J, the gap between germline ends came to 8 bases. In germline, CDR1 is SGHAT, CDR2 FQNNGV. This CDR3 comprises 14 residues. CDR3 DNA, as far as it was read: TGTGCCAGCAGCTTAGCAGGGGATACAGATACG. This translates into CASSLAGDTDT. The whole CDR3 sequence reads CASSLAGDTDTQYF. Full variable domain (remainder filled in from reference TRBV11-2 and TRBJ2-3): EAGVAQSPRYKIIEKRQSVAFWCNPISGHATLYWYQQILGQGPKLLIQFQNNGVVDDSQLPKDRFSAERLKGVDSTLKIQPAKLEDSAVYLCASSLAGDTDTQYFGPGTRLTVL.

Ten or more counts support this clone. The missing CDR3 end, 3 residues past where the read stops, is filled in from the germline J gene. The chain combines TRBV7-9 with TRBJ2-3, with 7 bases that match TRBD1. From germline, CDR1 is SEHNR and CDR2 FQNEAQ (reference sequence). V was clipped by 5 bases and J by 5 bases; unmatched bases: 7. This CDR3 spans 14 amino acids. Partial CDR3 DNA: TGTGCCAGCAGCCCGGGACAGCCCGGAGATACG. It specifies CASSPGQPGDT. The whole CDR3 sequence is CASSPGQPGDTQYF. Drawing the rest from reference TRBV7-9 and TRBJ2-3, the complete variable domain is DTGVSQNPRHKITKRGQNVTFRCDPISEHNRLYWYRQTLGQGPEFLTYFQNEAQLEKSRLLSDRFSAERPKGSFSTLEIQRTEQGDSAMYLCASSPGQPGDTQYFGPGTRLTVL.

This clone has a count of ten or more. The CDR3 end falls 3 residues outside the read, so it is completed with the germline J gene. The J gene is TRBJ2-3, the V gene TRBV10-1, with 13 bases lining up with TRBD2. CDR1 is WNHNN and CDR2 is SYGVQD in the germline V gene (reference sequence). J lost 3 bases, V lost 2 bases, and 2 bases had no gene match. This CDR3 region has 16 residues. The sequenced part of the CDR3 DNA is TGCGCCAGCAGTGAGGGGACTAGCGGGAAGACAGATACG. Its protein is CASSEGTSGKTDT. The complete CDR3 reads CASSEGTSGKTDTQYF.

This clone showed up many times. The read ends 3 residues shy of where the CDR3 ends; the end is completed using the germline J gene. V and J are TRBV7-9 and TRBJ1-2, with D hard to call. The CDR3 is made up of 13 amino acids. V dropped 5 bases and J dropped 4 bases, with 11 bases sitting between them. Germline-derived CDR1 and CDR2 are SEHNR and FQNEAQ (reference sequence). The CDR3 DNA, read in part, is TGTGCCAGCAGCCCACCCCTCGGCTATGGC. It is translated as CASSPPLGYG. The full CDR3 is CASSPPLGYGYTF.

In its sample, this clone was seen many times. From the germline J gene comes the end of the CDR3, since the read stops 3 residues before it. J is TRBJ2-5 and V is TRBV19, with D maybe TRBD2 (6 bases). This CDR3 spans 14 amino acids. In germline, CDR1 is LNHDA, CDR2 SQIVND (reference sequence). The V end lost 3 bases, the J end lost 7 bases, and 15 bases lay between the germline ends. The CDR3 sequence: CASSMRGGFGTQYF. CDR3 bases read: TGTGCCAGTAGTATGCGTGGGGGGTTTGGGACC. The whole variable domain, remainder taken from reference TRBV19 and TRBJ2-5, is DGGITQSPKYLFRKEGQNVTLSCEQNLNHDAMYWYRQDPGQGLRLIYYSQIVNDFQKGDIAEGYSVSREKKESFPLTVTSAQKNPTAFYLCASSMRGGFGTQYFGPGTRLLVL.

This clone appeared many times. The read terminates 3 residues before the CDR3 end, so the remaining end is supplied by the germline J gene. The chain combines TRBV5-1 with TRBJ1-5, with a tentative D call TRBD1 (5 bases). The V gene's germline CDR1 is SGHRS and CDR2 YFSETQ. V gave up 0 bases and J gave up 7 bases, with 8 bases separating them. The CDR3 totals 13 residues. The sequenced CDR3 bases are TGCGCCAGCAGCTTGGAGGGGTTCCAGCCC. It codes for CASSLEGFQP. The CDR3 in its entirety is CASSLEGFQPQHF.

There are many counts of this clone. The read terminates 3 residues before the CDR3 end, so the remaining end is supplied by the germline J gene. V usage is TRBV7-2 and J usage is TRBJ2-5, with 7 nucleotides matching TRBD2. The ends lost 5 bases at V and 5 bases at J; junction bases unmatched: 11. The germline gives CDR1 SGHTA, CDR2 FQGNSA. This CDR3 is 15 amino acids long. CDR3 bases read: TGTGCCAGCAGCCTTCAGACTAGCCGGGGGGAGACC. Its protein is CASSLQTSRGET. The complete CDR3 reads CASSLQTSRGETQYF. Variable domain in full (rest from reference TRBV7-2 and TRBJ2-5): GAGVSQSPSNKVTEKGKDVELRCDPISGHTALYWYRQSLGQGLEFLIYFQGNSAPDKSGLPSDRFSAERTGGSVSTLTIQRTQQEDSAVYLCASSLQTSRGETQYFGPGTRLLVL.

This clone was observed many times. The read ends 3 residues shy of where the CDR3 ends; the end is completed using the germline J gene. V and J are TRBV5-4 and TRBJ1-6, with D perhaps TRBD1 (5 bases). Germline CDR1 and CDR2: SGHNT and YYREEE (reference sequence). The CDR3 length is 14 residues. Trimming removed 4 bases from V and 7 bases from J, with 12 bases in between. The sequenced CDR3 bases are TGTGCCAGCAGCACGCAGGGAGGCAATTCACCC. Amino acid sequence: CASSTQGGNSP. The CDR3 in its entirety is CASSTQGGNSPLHF. Filled out from reference TRBV5-4 and TRBJ1-6, the complete variable domain reads ETGVTQSPTHLIKTRGQQVTLRCSSQSGHNTVSWYQQALGQGPQFIFQYYREEENGRGNFPPRFSGLQFPNYSSELNVNALELDDSALYLCASSTQGGNSPLHFGNGTRLTVT.

Many counts were recorded for this clone. Coverage ceases 3 residues before the CDR3 finishes, and the germline J gene fills in the end. The J gene is TRBJ1-6, the V gene TRBV6-1; 10 nucleotides align to TRBD1. Trimming cost V 3 bases and J 8 bases; bases outside gene matches: 1. The CDR3 has 14 residues. From germline, CDR1 is MNHNS and CDR2 SASEGT. The sequenced CDR3 bases are TGTGCCAGCAGTGAGACAGGGGGCGATTCACCC. Translated: CASSETGGDSP. The whole CDR3 sequence is CASSETGGDSPLHF.

In its sample, this clone was seen many times. The read terminates 3 residues before the CDR3 end, so the remaining end is supplied by the germline J gene. The V gene is TRBV6-4, the J gene TRBJ2-1, with 11 positions matching TRBD2. There are 17 residues in the CDR3. V was clipped by 2 bases and J by 1 base; unmatched bases: 4. The germline CDR1 and CDR2 sequences are MRHNA and SNTAGT. Partial CDR3 DNA: TGTGCCAGCAGTGACCGACTAGCGGGGAATTCCTACAATGAG. Translated: CASSDRLAGNSYNE. The entire CDR3 protein reads CASSDRLAGNSYNEQFF.

This clone was recorded many times. The read terminates 3 residues ahead of where the CDR3 ends, so the germline J gene completes it. The chain carries TRBV5-1 and TRBJ2-5, with TRBD1 matching over 9 bases. Trimming at V came to 0 bases and at J to 2 bases, leaving 5 bases not matched to a gene. CDR1 is SGHRS, CDR2 YFSETQ, per germline. The length of the CDR3 is 16 residues. The chain's CDR3 is CASSLAGTGLQETQYF. CDR3 bases read: TGCGCCAGCAGCTTGGCCGGGACAGGGTTACAAGAGACC.

This clone was picked up many times. The DNA ends 3 residues before the CDR3 does, and the rest of the CDR3 is filled in from the germline J gene. The V call is TRBV28, the J call TRBJ2-5; 10 bases line up with TRBD2. The CDR3 totals 14 residues. The germline V gene encodes CDR1 MDHEN and CDR2 SYDVKM. V lost 3 bases and J lost 2; bases outside the gene matches: 0. The DNA read from the CDR3 is TGTGCCAGCAGTTTGGGACTAGCGCAAGAGACC. This codes for CASSLGLAQET. The entire CDR3 reads CASSLGLAQETQYF.

This clone was counted many times. Coverage ceases 3 residues before the CDR3 finishes, and the germline J gene fills in the end. This chain connects TRBV2 to TRBJ2-1, with 9 bases lining up with TRBD2. CDR3 length equals 17 residues. In germline, CDR1 is SNHLY, CDR2 FYNNEI. V lost 1 base and J lost 0; bases outside the gene matches: 4. The covered CDR3 bases are TGTGCCAGCAGTGAAGTCCTAGCGGGAAGCTCCTACAATGAG. It yields the protein CASSEVLAGSSYNE. The complete CDR3 sequence is CASSEVLAGSSYNEQFF.

This clone was observed at least ten times. The read halts 3 residues ahead of the CDR3 end, with the missing end drawn from the germline J gene. The V gene is TRBV7-2, the J gene TRBJ2-5, with 7 positions matching TRBD2. The germline V gene encodes CDR1 SGHTA and CDR2 FQGNSA. V dropped 5 bases and J dropped 3; count of bases not matched to a gene: 6. The CDR3 extends over 14 amino acids. The CDR3 spells CASSPWGGKETQYF. The covered CDR3 bases are TGTGCCAGCAGCCCCTGGGGGGGTAAAGAGACC.

This clone was picked up many times. Read data end 3 residues before the CDR3 end; the end is taken from the germline J gene. The chain joins TRBV30 to TRBJ1-1; TRBD1 is a possible D gene (6 bases). The germline V gene encodes CDR1 GTSNPN and CDR2 SVGIG (reference sequence). The CDR3 is 13 residues long. V was shortened by 7 bases and J by 3 bases, with 15 bases between the two germline ends. CDR3 sequence reads: CAFNQGRDTEAFF. CDR3 bases read: TGTGCCTTCAACCAGGGGCGGGACACTGAA. Based on the CDR3 plus reference TRBV30 and TRBJ1-1, the full variable domain is SQTIHQWPATLVQPVGSPLSLECTVEGTSNPNLYWYRQAAGRGLQLLFYSVGIGQISSEVPQNLSASRPQDRQFILSSKKLLLSDSGFYLCAFNQGRDTEAFFGQGTRLTVV.

This clone has ten or more counts. The CDR3 extends 3 residues past the end of the read, so its final part is completed from the germline J gene. The rearrangement joins TRBV19 to TRBJ2-2; 9 nucleotides align to TRBD2. This CDR3 is 16 amino acids long. The V gene's germline CDR1 is LNHDA and CDR2 SQIVND (reference sequence). Trimming removed 3 bases from V and 5 bases from J; junction bases left unmatched: 7. The DNA read from the CDR3 is TGTGCCAGTAGTATTACAGCGGGAGGAGGGACCGGGGAG. Amino acids: CASSITAGGGTGE. In full, the CDR3 is CASSITAGGGTGELFF.

Details on this clone: The missing CDR3 end, 3 residues past where the read stops, is filled in from the germline J gene. The V call is TRBV7-9, the J call TRBJ1-1, with D maybe TRBD1 (5 bases). Trimming took 5 bases from V and 4 from J, leaving 11 bases between them. Germline assignment: CDR1 SEHNR and CDR2 FQNEAQ (reference sequence). The CDR3 is made up of 13 amino acids. The CDR3 DNA, read in part, is TGTGCCAGCAGCCGAATGGGGGGCACTGAA. This encodes CASSRMGGTE. The whole CDR3 sequence is CASSRMGGTEAFF.

This clone was seen at least ten times. The read ends 3 residues early relative to the CDR3; the germline J gene fills the gap. J is TRBJ1-1 and V is TRBV5-1, with D perhaps TRBD1 (6 bases). CDR1 is SGHRS, CDR2 YFSETQ, per germline. The V end lost 4 bases, the J end lost 1 base, and 11 bases lay between the germline ends. This CDR3 spans 14 amino acids. The CDR3 sequence: CASSTAQGNTEAFF. CDR3 DNA (partial): TGCGCCAGCAGCACGGCACAGGGGAACACTGAA.